A single sample is the source of the 17 T cell receptor beta chains below, sequenced in a study of OX40 agonist ivuxolimab in advanced cancers. Sequencing used immunoSEQ multiplex PCR; TCRdb keeps in-frame clones, though not all of them. There are about 79,000 clones in the sample; roughly 91% occur only once, and about 0.35% lies in the top ten. Here the sequenced sample was CD4+ or CD8+ T cells sorted from blood, taken in a trial of the OX40 agonist ivuxolimab. The receptors originated from an adult with an advanced solid tumor such as melanoma, head and neck, liver or kidney cancer.

This chain connects TRBV12-5 to TRBJ2-2; 8 bases fit TRBD1. The CDR3 sequence is 14 residues long. Germline trimming cut 1 base from V and 7 bases from J; bases unmatched to any gene: 2. Per germline, CDR1 LGHNT and CDR2 FRNRAP. The CDR3 DNA sequence: TGTGCTAGTGGTTTGGGACAGGGGCTCGGGGAGCTGTTTTTT. This sequence encodes CASGLGQGLGELFF.

The chain recombines TRBV4-2 with TRBJ1-2; D gene unclear. The length of the CDR3 is 16 residues. Trimming shortened V by 5 bases and J by 4 bases, and 20 bases separated the two germline ends. The V gene's germline CDR1 is LGHNA and CDR2 YNFKEQ. Here the CDR3 reads CASSRAFKGWTYGYTF. CDR3 sequence (DNA): TGTGCCAGCAGCAGAGCATTCAAAGGTTGGACCTATGGCTACACCTTC.

The chain has TRBV18 and TRBJ2-2, with TRBD1 matching over 12 bases. J lost 7 bases, V lost 6 bases, and 6 bases had no gene match. Germline V gene sequence: CDR1 KGHSH, CDR2 LQKENI. This CDR3 contains 15 residues. The CDR3: CASSPGQGASGELFF. In nucleotides, the CDR3 is TGTGCCAGCTCCCCGGGACAGGGGGCGAGCGGGGAGCTGTTTTTT.

The rearrangement uses TRBV30 and TRBJ2-3; TRBD2 is a possible D gene (6 bases). CDR1 is GTSNPN and CDR2 is SVGIG in the germline V gene (reference sequence). This CDR3 has 16 residues. V dropped 3 bases and J dropped 6 bases, with 22 bases sitting between them. The CDR3 loop is CAWSQLLRDSSDTQYF. CDR3 nucleotides: TGTGCCTGGAGCCAACTCCTAAGGGACTCGTCGGATACGCAGTATTTT.

The chain joins TRBV5-6 to TRBJ1-5; the D is unclear. Trimming removed 0 bases from V and 3 bases from J, with 7 bases in between. The CDR3 sequence is 14 residues long. The V gene's germline CDR1 is SGHDT and CDR2 YYEEEE. CDR3 amino acids: CASSLGHINQPQHF. The CDR3 region has the DNA TGTGCCAGCAGCTTGGGACACATCAATCAGCCCCAGCATTTT.

The genes are TRBV27 and TRBJ2-7; the D is unclear. This CDR3 has 14 residues. The V gene lost 6 bases and the J gene lost 0 bases, with 12 bases spanning the gap. Germline-derived CDR1 and CDR2 are MNHEY and SMNVEV (reference sequence). DNA for the CDR3: TGTGCCAGCAGAATCCCGATGAGCTCCTACGAGCAGTACTTC. This gives the protein CASRIPMSSYEQYF.

The chain has TRBV7-9 and TRBJ2-1; a possible D gene is TRBD2 (7 bases). Trimming removed 5 bases from V and 9 bases from J, with 20 bases in between. This CDR3 spans 15 amino acids. In germline, CDR1 is SEHNR, CDR2 FQNEAQ (reference sequence). CDR3 protein: CASSPVGGGRGEQFF. DNA for the CDR3: TGTGCCAGCAGCCCCGTCGGCGGGGGCCGAGGTGAGCAGTTCTTC.

The chain combines TRBV6-1 with TRBJ1-5, with TRBD1 as a possible D gene (5 bases). Looked up from germline, CDR1 is MNHNS and CDR2 is SASEGT. V was cut by 6 bases and J by 6 bases, with 9 bases left in between. The CDR3 extends over 12 amino acids. CDR3: CASRQDVQPQHF. The CDR3 DNA reads TGTGCCAGCAGACAGGACGTTCAGCCCCAGCATTTT.

This chain uses TRBV11-2 with TRBJ2-3, with D hard to call. CDR1 and CDR2 (germline): SGHAT, FQNNGV. The CDR3 has 13 amino acids. Trimming took 2 bases from V and 2 from J, leaving 5 bases between them. The CDR3 nucleotides are TGTGCCAGCAGCTTACAGGCCACAGATACGCAGTATTTT. This encodes CASSLQATDTQYF. Combining the CDR3 with reference TRBV11-2 and TRBJ2-3 gives the whole variable domain EAGVAQSPRYKIIEKRQSVAFWCNPISGHATLYWYQQILGQGPKLLIQFQNNGVVDDSQLPKDRFSAERLKGVDSTLKIQPAKLEDSAVYLCASSLQATDTQYFGPGTRLTVL.

The rearrangement joins TRBV12-5 to TRBJ1-5, with D uncertain. The CDR3 extends over 12 amino acids. The germline V gene encodes CDR1 LGHNT and CDR2 FRNRAP. The V end was cut by 5 bases, the J end by 4 bases, with 6 bases between. CDR3 bases: TGTGCTAGTGGTCTAAATAATCAGCCCCAGCATTTT. Amino acid sequence: CASGLNNQPQHF.

The chain couples TRBV27 to TRBJ2-3; D might be TRBD1 (6 bases). Germline V gene lookup returns CDR1 MNHEY and CDR2 SMNVEV (reference sequence). The CDR3 sequence is 13 residues long. V gave up 1 base and J gave up 5 bases, with 7 bases separating them. Written as DNA, the CDR3 is TGTGCCAGCAGTTTATACAGGGAAGATACGCAGTATTTT. Protein product: CASSLYREDTQYF.

The gene calls are TRBV18 and TRBJ1-5, with D unclear. CDR1 KGHSH and CDR2 LQKENI come from the germline V gene. V lost 3 bases to trimming and J lost 1 base, with 13 bases between them. The CDR3 length is 16 residues. The CDR3 sequence is CASSPDSTVSNQPQHF. The CDR3 DNA is TGTGCCAGCTCACCCGACTCGACTGTGAGCAATCAGCCCCAGCATTTT.

CDR3 sequence reads: CASSAPRDRSGYTF. DNA for the CDR3: TGTGCCAGCAGCGCCCCGAGGGACAGGTCTGGCTACACCTTC. The chain links TRBV11-2 to TRBJ1-2, with TRBD1 matching over 8 bases. Trimming removed 5 bases from V and 7 bases from J; junction bases left unmatched: 9. The CDR3 loop spans 14 amino acids. The germline V gene encodes CDR1 SGHAT and CDR2 FQNNGV.

The chain carries TRBV19 and TRBJ1-6; no clear D gene. From germline, CDR1 is LNHDA and CDR2 SQIVND (reference sequence). The V end was cut by 7 bases, the J end by 1 base, with 5 bases between. This CDR3 comprises 13 residues. The CDR3 nucleotides are TGTGCCAGTAAAGGGTCCTATAATTCACCCCTCCACTTT. It codes for CASKGSYNSPLHF.

J is TRBJ1-2 and V is TRBV6-5, with D unclear. V was trimmed by 6 bases and J by 0 bases, leaving 14 bases between them. This CDR3 has 15 residues. Germline assignment: CDR1 MNHEY and CDR2 SVGAGI. CDR3: CASSSNWEANYGYTF. The CDR3 nucleotides read TGTGCCAGCAGCTCCAATTGGGAAGCTAACTATGGCTACACCTTC.

The rearrangement links TRBV6-1 to TRBJ1-5; D call uncertain. Looked up from germline, CDR1 is MNHNS and CDR2 is SASEGT. Trimming removed 1 base from V and 0 bases from J, with 7 bases in between. This CDR3 comprises 15 residues. CDR3 nucleotides: TGTGCCAGCAGTGAAGGAGTCCTTAGCAATCAGCCCCAGCATTTT. It yields the protein CASSEGVLSNQPQHF.

This clone was recorded only once. The chain is built from TRBV27 and TRBJ2-2, with 8 bases lining up with TRBD2. CDR1 is MNHEY and CDR2 is SMNVEV in the germline V gene (reference sequence). The CDR3 contains 18 residues. V was clipped by 2 bases and J by 3 bases; unmatched bases: 11. CDR3 in DNA: TGTGCCAGCAGTTTACTGCCCGGGAGCGGGGGCGACACCGGGGAGCTGTTTTTT. Translation: CASSLLPGSGGDTGELFF.